These T cell receptor beta chains were read from a single sample in a study of blood T cell repertoires in COVID-19. Produced via immunoSEQ multiplex PCR; TCRdb's table is partial and in-frame only. This sample has around 200,000 clones, with under 80% found just once. Sequences were obtained from peripheral blood. Receptors were obtained from a man aged 45 to 65 who had recovered from COVID-19. The CDR3 runs from the conserved cysteine through the conserved F or W. Fields, in order: V gene, CDR3 length, D gene, clone size, J gene, CDR3 protein, CDR3 DNA. D genes are given only for firm matches. Clone size appears in some rows only: once, few, many, or a class for an expanded clone.

TRBV15	16	TRBD1	NA	TRBJ1-6	CATSRHPGQGNSPLHF	TGTGCCACCAGCAGACATCCGGGACAGGGAAATTCACCCCTCCACTTT
TRBV6-5	15	TRBD1	NA	TRBJ1-4	CASSRQGEEDEKLFF	TGTGCCAGCAGCCGACAGGGGGAGGAGGATGAAAAACTGTTTTTT
TRBV5-1	13	NA	NA	TRBJ1-1	CASSLQGSTEAFF	TGCGCCAGCAGCTTGCAGGGGAGCACTGAAGCTTTCTTT
TRBV6-6	15	NA	few	TRBJ1-3	CASSYSDTLGNTIYF	TGTGCCAGCAGTTACTCAGATACTCTGGGAAACACCATATATTTT
TRBV18	16	NA	NA	TRBJ1-6	CASSPPYGSYNSPLHF	TGTGCCAGCTCACCACCGTACGGCTCCTATAATTCACCCCTCCACTTT
TRBV5-5	19	TRBD2	NA	TRBJ2-1	CASSLGASAPSGSYNEQFF	TGTGCCAGCAGCTTGGGCGCTAGCGCACCTAGCGGCTCCTACAATGAGCAGTTCTTC
TRBV3-1/TRBV3-2	16	TRBD2	NA	TRBJ2-1	CASSRIAGGPYNEQFF	TGTGCCAGCAGCCGAATCGCGGGAGGGCCCTACAATGAGCAGTTCTTC
TRBV6-5	14	NA	NA	TRBJ1-5	CASQKVGGLQPQHF	TGTGCCAGCCAAAAGGTGGGGGGACTTCAGCCCCAGCATTTT
TRBV15	16	TRBD1	NA	TRBJ1-5	CATSRDLVGGSQPQHF	TGTGCCACCAGCAGAGATTTGGTAGGGGGCAGTCAGCCCCAGCATTTT
TRBV29-1	14	NA	NA	TRBJ2-7	CSVAVTAKGGEQYF	TGCAGCGTTGCAGTCACCGCCAAAGGAGGCGAGCAGTACTTC
TRBV27	15	TRBD1	NA	TRBJ2-1	CASSPNRGSYNEQFF	TGTGCCAGCAGTCCGAACAGGGGAAGCTACAATGAGCAGTTCTTC
TRBV24-1	14	TRBD1	NA	TRBJ2-2	CATTGTGGSGELFF	TGTGCCACGACCGGGACAGGGGGTTCCGGGGAGCTGTTTTTT
TRBV25-1	16	NA	NA	TRBJ2-7	CASSAWGGQARYEQYF	TGTGCCAGCAGTGCCTGGGGGGGACAGGCGCGCTACGAGCAGTACTTC
TRBV3-1/TRBV3-2	14	TRBD1	NA	TRBJ1-3	CASSETGVGNTIYF	TGTGCCAGCAGCGAGACAGGGGTTGGAAACACCATATATTTT
TRBV18	15	NA	NA	TRBJ2-3	CASSPAGDMSDTQYF	TGTGCCAGCTCACCAGCGGGCGATATGTCGGATACGCAGTATTTT
TRBV19	13	TRBD1	NA	TRBJ2-5	CASSMGQQETQYF	TGTGCCAGTAGTATGGGACAGCAAGAGACCCAGTACTTC
TRBV11-3	12	NA	many	TRBJ2-2	CASSWGDGELFF	TGTGCCAGCAGCTGGGGGGACGGGGAGCTGTTTTTT
TRBV30	13	NA	NA	TRBJ1-5	CAWSPAGGQPQHF	TGTGCCTGGAGTCCGGCCGGGGGTCAGCCCCAGCATTTT
TRBV6-5	13	NA	NA	TRBJ1-1	CASSYRRNTEAFF	TGTGCCAGCAGTTATAGGAGGAACACTGAAGCTTTCTTT
TRBV5-8	15	NA	few	TRBJ1-6	CASSLEGLYNSPLHF	TGTGCCAGCAGCTTGGAGGGGTTGTATAATTCACCCCTCCACTTT
TRBV29-1	14	NA	few	TRBJ1-1	CSVDGSTDNTEAFF	TGCAGCGTGGATGGGTCGACAGATAACACTGAAGCTTTCTTT
TRBV28	13	NA	NA	TRBJ2-7	CASRPDTRYEQYF	TGTGCCAGCAGACCCGACACCCGCTACGAGCAGTACTTC
TRBV29-1	14	NA	NA	TRBJ2-3	CSCTGDSRTDTQYF	TGCTCTTGCACGGGGGACAGTCGCACAGATACGCAGTATTTT
TRBV27	16	TRBD1	once	TRBJ1-1	CASSFGTGGWNTEAFF	TGTGCCAGCAGTTTCGGGACAGGGGGCTGGAACACTGAAGCTTTCTTT
TRBV3-1/TRBV3-2	15	NA	once	TRBJ2-5	CASSLIMQGLETQYF	TGTGCCAGCAGCCTAATCATGCAGGGGTTGGAGACCCAGTACTTC
TRBV10-3	14	TRBD2	NA	TRBJ2-1	CAISDTSGDNEQFF	TGTGCCATCAGTGATACTAGCGGTGACAATGAGCAGTTCTTC
TRBV25-1	12	TRBD1	NA	TRBJ1-2	CASSNRGYGYTF	TGTGCCAGCAGTAACAGGGGGTATGGCTACACCTTC
TRBV19	17	TRBD2	NA	TRBJ2-5	CASRPTTGLAGQETQYF	TGTGCCAGTAGGCCGACGACGGGACTAGCGGGCCAAGAGACCCAGTACTTC
TRBV19	16	NA	once	TRBJ1-2	CASSPNFRGQSYGYTF	TGTGCCAGTAGTCCTAATTTTAGAGGACAGAGCTATGGCTACACCTTC
TRBV7-8	17	TRBD1	once	TRBJ2-1	CASSPGGGSRVSGEQFF	TGTGCCAGCAGCCCAGGGGGCGGTAGCCGGGTTTCGGGCGAGCAGTTCTTC
TRBV2	14	TRBD1	NA	TRBJ1-1	CASSGRQGATEAFF	TGTGCCAGCAGTGGAAGACAGGGGGCCACTGAAGCTTTCTTT
TRBV7-3	15	NA	few	TRBJ1-1	CASSLGLPGETEAFF	TGTGCCAGCAGCTTGGGGCTCCCTGGGGAAACTGAAGCTTTCTTT
TRBV4-3	13	TRBD1	NA	TRBJ2-4	CASSQAEGQLQYF	TGCGCCAGCAGCCAAGCCGAGGGACAGCTTCAGTACTTC